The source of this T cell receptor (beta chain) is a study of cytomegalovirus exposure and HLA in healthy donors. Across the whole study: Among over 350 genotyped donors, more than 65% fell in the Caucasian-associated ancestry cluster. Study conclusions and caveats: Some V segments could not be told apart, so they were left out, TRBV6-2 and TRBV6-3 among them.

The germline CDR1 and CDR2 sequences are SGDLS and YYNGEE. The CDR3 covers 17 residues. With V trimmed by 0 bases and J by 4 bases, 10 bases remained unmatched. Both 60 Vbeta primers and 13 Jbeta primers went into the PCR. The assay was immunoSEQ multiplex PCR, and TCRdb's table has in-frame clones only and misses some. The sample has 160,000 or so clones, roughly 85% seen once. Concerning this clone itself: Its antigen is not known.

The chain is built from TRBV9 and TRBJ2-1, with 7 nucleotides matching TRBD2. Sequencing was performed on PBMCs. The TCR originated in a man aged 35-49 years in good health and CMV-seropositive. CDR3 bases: TGTGCCAGCAGCGTAGGAAGTAGCGGGCCTCTTTACAATGAGCAGTTCTTC. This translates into CASSVGSSGPLYNEQFF.